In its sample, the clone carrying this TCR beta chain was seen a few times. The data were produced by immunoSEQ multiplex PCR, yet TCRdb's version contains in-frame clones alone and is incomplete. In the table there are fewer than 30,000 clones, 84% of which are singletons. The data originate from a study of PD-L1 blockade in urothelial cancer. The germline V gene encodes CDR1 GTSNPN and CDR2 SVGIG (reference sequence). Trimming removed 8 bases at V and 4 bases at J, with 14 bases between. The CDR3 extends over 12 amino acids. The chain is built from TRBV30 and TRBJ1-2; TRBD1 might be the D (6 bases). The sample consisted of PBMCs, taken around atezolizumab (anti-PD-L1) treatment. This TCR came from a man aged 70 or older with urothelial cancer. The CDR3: CARDMRGYGYTF. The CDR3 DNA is TGTGCCAGGGACATGAGAGGCTATGGCTACACCTTC.